Here is one T cell receptor (beta chain) with its context. Its antigen is unknown. This sample was taken from a study of graft-versus-host responses after intestinal transplantation. Clones were read by immunoSEQ multiplex PCR, and TCRdb kept only the in-frame ones, dropping some. The data show tens of thousands of clones, 85% to 90% seen once. Germline V gene data show CDR1 as WNHNN and CDR2 as SYGVQD (reference sequence). The CDR3 is 11 amino acids. Trimming pared 10 bases from V and 4 bases from J, leaving 9 bases between. The TCR sequence derives from a human donor who received an intestinal transplant. This sample comprised unstimulated CD4+ T cells sorted from spleen or lymph node cells, obtained before intestinal transplant. The chain has TRBV10-1 and TRBJ2-3; the D is unclear. The CDR3 nucleotides are TGCGCCACCGGTTTGGCAGATACGCAGTATTTT. This sequence encodes CATGLADTQYF.